This T cell receptor beta chain originates from a study of early stage breast cancer tumors. The CDR3 runs 14 residues. Trimming took 3 bases from V and 4 from J, leaving 13 bases between them. Germline-derived CDR1 and CDR2 are SGHVS and FNYEAQ. The data were produced by immunoSEQ multiplex PCR, yet TCRdb's version contains in-frame clones alone and is incomplete. This sample has 50,000 to 65,000 clones; about 90% occur once, and the top ten carry around 5%. This TCR derives from a person aged 70 to 79 with breast cancer. The chain combines TRBV7-6 with TRBJ2-7; D gene uncertain. Sequencing used blood. In DNA, the CDR3 is TGTGCCAGCAGCTTTCGTGAGGCCGGGTACGAGCAGTACTTC. Translating gives CASSFREAGYEQYF.